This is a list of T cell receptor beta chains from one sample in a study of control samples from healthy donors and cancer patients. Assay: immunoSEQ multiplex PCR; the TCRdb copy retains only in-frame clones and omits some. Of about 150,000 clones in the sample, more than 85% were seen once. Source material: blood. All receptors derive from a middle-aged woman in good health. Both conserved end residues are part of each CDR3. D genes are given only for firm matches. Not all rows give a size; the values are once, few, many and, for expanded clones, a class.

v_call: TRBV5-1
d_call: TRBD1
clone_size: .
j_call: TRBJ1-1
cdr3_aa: CASSLGAGTGTTEAFF
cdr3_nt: TGCGCCAGCAGCTTGGGCGCCGGGACAGGGACCACTGAAGCTTTCTTT

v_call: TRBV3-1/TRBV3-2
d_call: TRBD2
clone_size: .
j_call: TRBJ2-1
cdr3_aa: CASSQGGLAPLMQFF
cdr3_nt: TGTGCCAGCAGCCAAGGGGGACTAGCCCCTCTAATGCAGTTCTTC

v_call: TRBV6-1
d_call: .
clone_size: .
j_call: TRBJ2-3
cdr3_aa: CASSDQGRTQYF
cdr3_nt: TGTGCCAGCAGTGACCAGGGCCGAACGCAGTATTTT

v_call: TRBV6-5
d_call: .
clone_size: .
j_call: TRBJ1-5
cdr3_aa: CASRPQGSSNQPQHF
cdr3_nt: TGTGCCAGCAGACCACAGGGTAGTAGCAATCAGCCCCAGCATTTT

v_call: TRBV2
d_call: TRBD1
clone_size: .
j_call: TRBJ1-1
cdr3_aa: CASSDESRTGFEAFF
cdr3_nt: TGTGCCAGCAGTGACGAATCCCGGACAGGGTTTGAAGCTTTCTTT

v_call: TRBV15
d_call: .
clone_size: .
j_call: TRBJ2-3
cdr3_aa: CATSRETAATQYF
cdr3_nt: TGTGCCACCAGCAGAGAAACCGCGGCCACGCAGTATTTT

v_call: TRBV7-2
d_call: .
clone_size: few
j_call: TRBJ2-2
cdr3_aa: CASSPGQYGELFF
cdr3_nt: TGTGCCAGCAGCCCCGGACAGTACGGGGAGCTGTTTTTT

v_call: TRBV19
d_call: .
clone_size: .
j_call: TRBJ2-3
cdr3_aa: CASSIRTDTQYF
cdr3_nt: TGTGCCAGTAGTATTAGGACAGATACGCAGTATTTT

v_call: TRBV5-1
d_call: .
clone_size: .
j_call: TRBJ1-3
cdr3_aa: CASSPEGNTIYF
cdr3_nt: TGCGCCAGCAGCCCGGAGGGAAACACCATATATTTT

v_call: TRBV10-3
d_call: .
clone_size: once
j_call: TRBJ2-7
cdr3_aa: CAISESGGRGISYEQYF
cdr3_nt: TGTGCCATCAGTGAGTCGGGGGGCAGGGGAATATCCTACGAGCAGTACTTC

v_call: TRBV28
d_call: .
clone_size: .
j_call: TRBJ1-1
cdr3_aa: CASPPPAAMNTEAFF
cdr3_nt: TGTGCCAGCCCCCCCCCAGCTGCAATGAACACTGAAGCTTTCTTT

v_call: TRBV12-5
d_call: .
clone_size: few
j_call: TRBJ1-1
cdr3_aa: CASGLVLVPTASNPNTEAFF
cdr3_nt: TGTGCTAGTGGTTTGGTACTCGTCCCGACAGCATCAAACCCGAACACTGAAGCTTTCTTT

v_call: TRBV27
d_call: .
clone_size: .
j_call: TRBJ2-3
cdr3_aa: CASSLVSPPHTDTQYF
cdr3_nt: TGTGCCAGCAGTTTAGTTTCCCCACCACACACAGATACGCAGTATTTT

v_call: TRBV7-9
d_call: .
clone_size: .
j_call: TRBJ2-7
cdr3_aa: CASSLEQGRYEQYF
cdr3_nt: TGTGCCAGCAGCTTAGAACAGGGACGGTACGAGCAGTACTTC

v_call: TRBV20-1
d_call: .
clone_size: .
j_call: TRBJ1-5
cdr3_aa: CSASARVGEPQHF
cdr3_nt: TGCAGTGCTAGTGCGCGGGTCGGGGAGCCCCAGCATTTT

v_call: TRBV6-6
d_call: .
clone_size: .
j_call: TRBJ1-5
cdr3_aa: CASSSTDGDSNQPQHF
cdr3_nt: TGTGCCAGCAGTTCAACGGACGGCGATAGCAATCAGCCCCAGCATTTT

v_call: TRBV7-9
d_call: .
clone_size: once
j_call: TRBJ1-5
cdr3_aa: CASSLARWTGNQPQHF
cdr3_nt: TGTGCCAGCAGCTTAGCGCGCTGGACTGGGAATCAGCCCCAGCATTTT

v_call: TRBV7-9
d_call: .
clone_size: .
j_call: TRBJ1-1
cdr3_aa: CASRDPGTGAFF
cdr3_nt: TGTGCCAGCAGAGATCCAGGGACCGGAGCTTTCTTT

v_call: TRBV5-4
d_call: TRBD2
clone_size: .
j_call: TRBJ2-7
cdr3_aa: CASSTSSGDSYEQYF
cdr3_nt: TGTGCCAGCAGTACTTCTAGCGGCGACTCCTACGAGCAGTACTTC

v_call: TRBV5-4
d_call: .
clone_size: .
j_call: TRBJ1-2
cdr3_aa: CASSFGGGYGYTF
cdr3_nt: TGTGCCAGCAGCTTCGGCGGAGGCTATGGCTACACCTTC

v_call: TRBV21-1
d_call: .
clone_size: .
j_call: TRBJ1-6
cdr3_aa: CASSKGSRQGYNSPLHF
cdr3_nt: TGTGCCAGCAGCAAAGGAAGTAGACAGGGGTATAATTCACCCCTCCACTTT

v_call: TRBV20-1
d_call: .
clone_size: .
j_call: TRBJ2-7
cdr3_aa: CSASRGADEQYF
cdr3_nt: TGCAGTGCTAGTCGGGGGGCTGACGAGCAGTACTTC

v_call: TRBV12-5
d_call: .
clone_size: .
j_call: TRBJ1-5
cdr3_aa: CASGPSGGGGQPQHF
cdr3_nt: TGTGCTAGTGGTCCCTCGGGGGGGGGAGGCCAGCCCCAGCATTTT

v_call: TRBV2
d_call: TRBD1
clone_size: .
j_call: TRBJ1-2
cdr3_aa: CASSGFTGDYGYTF
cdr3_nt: TGTGCCAGCAGTGGGTTTACAGGGGACTATGGCTACACCTTC

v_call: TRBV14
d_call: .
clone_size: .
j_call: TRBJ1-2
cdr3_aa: CASSLGGAYGYTF
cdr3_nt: TGTGCCAGCAGCCTGGGGGGGGCCTATGGCTACACCTTC

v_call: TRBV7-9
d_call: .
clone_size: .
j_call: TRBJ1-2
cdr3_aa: CASSLGQREGYTF
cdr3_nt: TGTGCCAGCAGCTTAGGACAACGAGAGGGCTACACCTTC

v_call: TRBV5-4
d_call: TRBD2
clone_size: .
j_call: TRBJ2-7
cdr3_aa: CASSPKGVRGGNPQEQYF
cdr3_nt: TGTGCCAGCAGCCCTAAAGGGGTCCGCGGGGGGAACCCCCAGGAGCAGTACTTC

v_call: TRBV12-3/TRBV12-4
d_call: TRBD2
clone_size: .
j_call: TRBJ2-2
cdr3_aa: CATSLGGAGELFF
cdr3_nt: TGTGCCACCTCTCTTGGGGGGGCCGGGGAGCTGTTTTTT

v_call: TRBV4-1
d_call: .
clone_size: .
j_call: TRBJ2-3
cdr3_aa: CASSRALSSTDTQYF
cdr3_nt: TGCGCCAGCAGCCGGGCACTCTCTAGCACAGATACGCAGTATTTT

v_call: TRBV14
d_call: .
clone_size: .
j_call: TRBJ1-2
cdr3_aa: CASSQGIFYGYTF
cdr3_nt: TGTGCCAGCAGCCAAGGGATATTCTATGGCTACACCTTC

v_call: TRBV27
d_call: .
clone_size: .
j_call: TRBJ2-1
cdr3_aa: CASSPFGGMAEQFF
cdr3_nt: TGTGCCAGCAGTCCGTTTGGGGGTATGGCTGAGCAGTTCTTC

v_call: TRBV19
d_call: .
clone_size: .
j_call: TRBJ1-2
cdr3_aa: CASSVREARGYTF
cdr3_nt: TGTGCCAGTAGTGTCAGGGAGGCGCGTGGCTACACCTTC

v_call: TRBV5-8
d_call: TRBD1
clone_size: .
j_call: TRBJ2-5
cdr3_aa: CASSSYDRGWLETQYF
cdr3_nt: TGTGCCAGCAGCTCTTACGACAGGGGGTGGCTGGAGACCCAGTACTTC

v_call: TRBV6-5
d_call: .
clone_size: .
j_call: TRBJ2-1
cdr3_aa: CASTSGSYNEQFF
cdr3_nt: TGTGCCAGCACCAGCGGCTCCTACAATGAGCAGTTCTTC

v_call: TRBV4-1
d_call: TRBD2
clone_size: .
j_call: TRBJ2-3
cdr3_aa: CASSHRWGSGEDTQYF
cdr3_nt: TGCGCCAGCAGCCATCGGTGGGGTAGCGGGGAAGATACGCAGTATTTT

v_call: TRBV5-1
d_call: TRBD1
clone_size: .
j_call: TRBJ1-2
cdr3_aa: CASSPTGTVGEDGYTF
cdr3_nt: TGCGCCAGCAGCCCGACCGGGACAGTTGGGGAGGATGGCTACACCTTC

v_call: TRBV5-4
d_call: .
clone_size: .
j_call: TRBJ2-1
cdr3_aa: CASSPGDEQFF
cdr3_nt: TGTGCCAGCAGCCCGGGGGATGAGCAGTTCTTC

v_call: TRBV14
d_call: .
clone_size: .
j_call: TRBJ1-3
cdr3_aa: CASSQVGSSNPSGNTIYF
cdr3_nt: TGTGCCAGCAGCCAAGTAGGTTCCAGTAACCCCTCTGGAAACACCATATATTTT

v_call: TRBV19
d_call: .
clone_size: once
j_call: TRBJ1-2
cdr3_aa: CASSVNLVDYGYTF
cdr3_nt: TGTGCCAGCAGTGTTAACCTGGTTGACTATGGCTACACCTTC

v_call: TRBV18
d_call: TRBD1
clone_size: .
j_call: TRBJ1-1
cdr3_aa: CASSPPSRDRLEAFF
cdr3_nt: TGTGCCAGCTCACCACCCAGCCGGGACAGGCTTGAAGCTTTCTTT

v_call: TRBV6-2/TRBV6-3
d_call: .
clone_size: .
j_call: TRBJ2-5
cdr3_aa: CASSYQSGPGETQYF
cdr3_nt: TGTGCCAGCAGTTACCAATCGGGGCCGGGAGAGACCCAGTACTTC

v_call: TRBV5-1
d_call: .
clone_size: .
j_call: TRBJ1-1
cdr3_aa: CASSLVMVSATEAFF
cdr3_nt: TGCGCCAGCAGCTTGGTTATGGTGTCAGCTACTGAAGCTTTCTTT

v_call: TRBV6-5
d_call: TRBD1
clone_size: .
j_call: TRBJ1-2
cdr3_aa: CATGTGVLYGYTF
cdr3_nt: TGTGCCACAGGGACAGGAGTGTTATATGGCTACACCTTC

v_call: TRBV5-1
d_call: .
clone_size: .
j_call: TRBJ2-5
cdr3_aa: CASSQAWNSQETQYF
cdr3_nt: TGCGCCAGCAGCCAGGCGTGGAATAGCCAAGAGACCCAGTACTTC

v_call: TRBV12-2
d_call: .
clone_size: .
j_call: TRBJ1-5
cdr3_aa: CASRLVCRTGSNQPQHF
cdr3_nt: TGTGCAAGTCGCTTAGTATGTCGGACAGGGAGCAATCAGCCCCAGCATTTT

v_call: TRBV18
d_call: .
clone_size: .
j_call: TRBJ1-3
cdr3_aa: CASSQGRISGNTIYF
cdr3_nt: TGTGCCAGCTCACAAGGGAGGATCTCCGGAAACACCATATATTTT